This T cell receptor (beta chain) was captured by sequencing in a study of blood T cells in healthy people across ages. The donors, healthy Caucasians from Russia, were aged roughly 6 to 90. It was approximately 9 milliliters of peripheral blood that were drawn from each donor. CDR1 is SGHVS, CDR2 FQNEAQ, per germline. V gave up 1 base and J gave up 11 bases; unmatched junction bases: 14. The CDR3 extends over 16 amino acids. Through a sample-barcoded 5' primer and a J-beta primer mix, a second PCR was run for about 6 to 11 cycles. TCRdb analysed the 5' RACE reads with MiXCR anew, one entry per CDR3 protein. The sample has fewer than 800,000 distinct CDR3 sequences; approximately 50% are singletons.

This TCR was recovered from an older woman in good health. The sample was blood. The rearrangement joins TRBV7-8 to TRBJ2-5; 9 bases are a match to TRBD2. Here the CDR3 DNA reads TGTGCCAGCAGCTTAGAGGCTAGCGGGATAGTTGGTGAGCAGTACTTC. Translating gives CASSLEASGIVGEQYF.